A selection of T cell receptor beta chains follows, all from one sample in a study of blood T cell repertoires in COVID-19. TCRdb's copy holds only in-frame clones and misses some; the assay was immunoSEQ multiplex PCR. The sample carries roughly 190,000 clones, more than 75% recorded once. The sample consisted of peripheral blood. Source of these receptors: a human donor in a cohort sampled during active COVID-19. The CDR3 runs from the conserved cysteine through the conserved F or W. Each record gives: D gene, V gene, J gene, clone size, CDR3 protein, CDR3 DNA. A D gene is named only where the DNA matches it firmly. Size is omitted from some rows. Given values are once, few, many or a class for expanded clones.

d_gene: NA
v_gene: TRBV6-5
j_gene: TRBJ1-1
abundance: NA
CDR3aa: CASSSRGVNTEAFF
CDR3nt: TGTGCCAGCAGTTCCAGGGGTGTGAACACTGAAGCTTTCTTT

d_gene: NA
v_gene: TRBV30
j_gene: TRBJ2-7
abundance: NA
CDR3aa: CAWKEGPNEQYF
CDR3nt: TGTGCCTGGAAGGAGGGGCCCAACGAGCAGTACTTC

d_gene: TRBD2
v_gene: TRBV3-1/TRBV3-2
j_gene: TRBJ2-2
abundance: NA
CDR3aa: CASSSGTKNTGELFF
CDR3nt: TGTGCCAGCAGCTCCGGGACTAAGAACACCGGGGAGCTGTTTTTT

d_gene: NA
v_gene: TRBV6-1
j_gene: TRBJ2-7
abundance: NA
CDR3aa: CASSELHSYEQYF
CDR3nt: TGTGCCAGCAGTGAATTACACTCCTACGAGCAGTACTTC

d_gene: NA
v_gene: TRBV29-1
j_gene: TRBJ2-3
abundance: NA
CDR3aa: CSVGSGADTQYF
CDR3nt: TGCAGCGTGGGATCGGGAGCAGATACGCAGTATTTT

d_gene: NA
v_gene: TRBV3-1/TRBV3-2
j_gene: TRBJ2-1
abundance: NA
CDR3aa: CASSHDRYNEQFF
CDR3nt: TGTGCCAGCAGCCATGATAGATACAATGAGCAGTTCTTC

d_gene: TRBD1
v_gene: TRBV6-5
j_gene: TRBJ1-1
abundance: NA
CDR3aa: CASSTGGFNTEAFF
CDR3nt: TGTGCCAGCAGTACAGGGGGGTTTAACACTGAAGCTTTCTTT

d_gene: NA
v_gene: TRBV4-2
j_gene: TRBJ2-2
abundance: NA
CDR3aa: CASSQDRGFTGELFF
CDR3nt: TGTGCCAGCAGCCAAGATAGAGGGTTCACCGGGGAGCTGTTTTTT

d_gene: NA
v_gene: TRBV5-6
j_gene: TRBJ2-3
abundance: NA
CDR3aa: CASSYLLAGGTDTQYF
CDR3nt: TGTGCCAGCAGCTACCTACTGGCAGGGGGCACAGATACGCAGTATTTT

d_gene: NA
v_gene: TRBV19
j_gene: TRBJ2-2
abundance: NA
CDR3aa: CASSIQGVETGELFF
CDR3nt: TGTGCCAGTAGTATACAAGGGGTAGAGACCGGGGAGCTGTTTTTT

d_gene: TRBD2
v_gene: TRBV9
j_gene: TRBJ2-5
abundance: NA
CDR3aa: CASSVDSGITKETQYF
CDR3nt: TGTGCCAGCAGCGTGGATAGCGGGATCACGAAAGAGACCCAGTACTTC

d_gene: NA
v_gene: TRBV7-9
j_gene: TRBJ1-1
abundance: NA
CDR3aa: CASSPPRFGAAREAFF
CDR3nt: TGTGCCAGCAGCCCTCCTAGATTTGGGGCAGCCCGGGAAGCTTTCTTT

d_gene: TRBD1
v_gene: TRBV7-9
j_gene: TRBJ1-5
abundance: once
CDR3aa: CASSRQGDNQPQHF
CDR3nt: TGTGCCAGCAGCCGACAGGGGGATAATCAGCCCCAGCATTTT

d_gene: NA
v_gene: TRBV7-6
j_gene: TRBJ1-3
abundance: NA
CDR3aa: CASSLGIGGGNTIYF
CDR3nt: TGTGCCAGCAGCTTGGGGATTGGAGGAGGGAACACCATATATTTT

d_gene: TRBD1
v_gene: TRBV7-2
j_gene: TRBJ2-7
abundance: NA
CDR3aa: CASSLGQGAVYEQYF
CDR3nt: TGTGCCAGCAGCTTAGGGCAGGGGGCTGTTTACGAGCAGTACTTC

d_gene: TRBD1
v_gene: TRBV11-2
j_gene: TRBJ2-7
abundance: NA
CDR3aa: CASSLFWDRAYEQYF
CDR3nt: TGTGCCAGCAGCTTATTTTGGGACAGGGCCTACGAGCAGTACTTC

d_gene: NA
v_gene: TRBV5-1
j_gene: TRBJ2-7
abundance: NA
CDR3aa: CASSLGANYEQYF
CDR3nt: TGCGCCAGCAGCTTGGGGGCCAATTACGAGCAGTACTTC

d_gene: NA
v_gene: TRBV6-2/TRBV6-3
j_gene: TRBJ1-5
abundance: NA
CDR3aa: CASSPRGLGNQPQHF
CDR3nt: TGTGCCAGCAGCCCGAGGGGGTTGGGCAATCAGCCCCAGCATTTT

d_gene: TRBD1
v_gene: TRBV25-1
j_gene: TRBJ1-2
abundance: once
CDR3aa: CASSGTGTGGRGYTF
CDR3nt: TGTGCCAGCAGTGGGACTGGGACAGGGGGTCGAGGCTACACCTTC

d_gene: TRBD1
v_gene: TRBV5-1
j_gene: TRBJ1-2
abundance: NA
CDR3aa: CASSLGGTGTYGYTF
CDR3nt: TGCGCCAGCAGCTTGGGGGGGACAGGGACCTATGGCTACACCTTC

d_gene: TRBD1
v_gene: TRBV28
j_gene: TRBJ2-1
abundance: NA
CDR3aa: CASSGRTGQSSYNEQFF
CDR3nt: TGTGCCAGCAGTGGACGGACAGGGCAGAGCTCCTACAATGAGCAGTTCTTC

d_gene: TRBD1
v_gene: TRBV6-5
j_gene: TRBJ1-6
abundance: NA
CDR3aa: CASRGQGGNSPLHF
CDR3nt: TGTGCCAGCAGAGGACAGGGAGGTAATTCACCCCTCCACTTT

d_gene: NA
v_gene: TRBV9
j_gene: TRBJ2-3
abundance: NA
CDR3aa: CASSQGPLSSTDTQYF
CDR3nt: TGTGCCAGCAGCCAGGGGCCGCTCTCTAGCACAGATACGCAGTATTTT

d_gene: TRBD2
v_gene: TRBV7-7
j_gene: TRBJ2-2
abundance: NA
CDR3aa: CASSPATSGTGELFF
CDR3nt: TGTGCCAGCAGCCCCGCAACTAGCGGCACCGGGGAGCTGTTTTTT

d_gene: NA
v_gene: TRBV18
j_gene: TRBJ1-1
abundance: NA
CDR3aa: CASSPLPGDTEAFF
CDR3nt: TGTGCCAGCTCACCACTCCCAGGGGACACTGAAGCTTTCTTT

d_gene: TRBD1
v_gene: TRBV7-2
j_gene: TRBJ1-5
abundance: NA
CDR3aa: CASSRDRAQPQHF
CDR3nt: TGTGCCAGCAGCCGAGACAGGGCCCAGCCCCAGCATTTT

d_gene: NA
v_gene: TRBV29-1
j_gene: TRBJ2-7
abundance: NA
CDR3aa: CSVSRGSEQYF
CDR3nt: TGCAGCGTCAGCAGAGGGTCCGAGCAGTACTTC

d_gene: TRBD1
v_gene: TRBV3-1/TRBV3-2
j_gene: TRBJ1-2
abundance: NA
CDR3aa: CASSPTGGYGYTF
CDR3nt: TGTGCCAGCAGCCCGACAGGGGGGTATGGCTACACCTTC

d_gene: NA
v_gene: TRBV11-2
j_gene: TRBJ2-1
abundance: NA
CDR3aa: CASSWERRVRYNEQFF
CDR3nt: TGTGCCAGCAGCTGGGAGCGCCGGGTTAGATACAATGAGCAGTTCTTC